These T cell receptor beta chains were read from a single sample in a study of identical twins. Each CDR3 protein is one row after TCRdb ran MiXCR on the 5' RACE reads. Here the sample spans 450,000 or so distinct CDR3 sequences, approximately 24% being singletons. These records were also assigned to another study, of T cells expressing NK-cell markers.

Sequencing used CD4+ T cells sorted from blood. The origin of the receptors is a woman in her late teens or twenties in good health. The CDR3 runs from the conserved cysteine through the conserved F or W. The D gene is left open where the match is weak. Where a row states a size, it is once, few, many or the class of an expanded clone; other rows omit it.

D	size	V	J	DNA	CDR3
-	-	TRBV10-1	TRBJ2-3	TGCGCCAGCAGTCTAGGACTGTCGAACACAGATACGCAGTATTTT	CASSLGLSNTDTQYF
-	few	TRBV5-1	TRBJ2-3	TGCGCCAGCAGCCCGACAGGCACAGATACGCAGTATTTT	CASSPTGTDTQYF
TRBD2	-	TRBV18	TRBJ2-7	TGTGCCAGCTCACTTCTGATAGCGGGAGCCGGCTTCGAGCAGTACTTC	CASSLLIAGAGFEQYF
-	many	TRBV12-3/TRBV12-4	TRBJ1-6	TGTGCCAGCAGACTAGGGGACGGAGTTTCACCCCTCCACTTT	CASRLGDGVSPLHF
TRBD2	-	TRBV10-3	TRBJ2-5	TGTGCCTCCCGACTAGCGGGAGGGGAGACCCAGTACTTC	CASRLAGGETQYF
TRBD1	-	TRBV29-1	TRBJ1-2	TGCAGCGTCCCACGTCCCAGGGGGCGTCCCTTTGGCTACACCTTC	CSVPRPRGRPFGYTF
TRBD2	-	TRBV5-1	TRBJ2-7	TGCGCCAGCAGACCCCCTAGCGGGAGGGGAAGCTCCTACGAGCAGTACTTC	CASRPPSGRGSSYEQYF
-	few	TRBV3-1	TRBJ1-2	TGTGCCAGCACCCCCTCCCGGTCTTATGGCTACACCTTC	CASTPSRSYGYTF
TRBD2	-	TRBV12-3/TRBV12-4	TRBJ2-1	TGTGCCAGCACCCCGGGGCGGGAGTTCAATGAGCAGTTCTTC	CASTPGREFNEQFF
-	few	TRBV7-9	TRBJ1-1	TGTGCCAGCACCCACGGGACGCCGAACACTGAAGCTTTCTTT	CASTHGTPNTEAFF
TRBD2	-	TRBV11-1	TRBJ2-3	TGTGCCAGCAGCTTATGGCTCCCTAGCGGGCGAGAAGGCAGTACGCAGTATTTT	CASSLWLPSGREGSTQYF
-	many	TRBV4-3	TRBJ2-4	TGCGCCAGCAGCCAAGCCCGGATGGGCAAAAACATTCAGTACTTC	CASSQARMGKNIQYF
-	few	TRBV5-1	TRBJ2-5	TGCGCCAGCAGCTTGGCCCTCGGGCGGGCAACCAGAGAGACCCAGTACTTC	CASSLALGRATRETQYF
-	-	TRBV10-3	TRBJ2-3	TGTGCCACTAGCCGGGACTCCCCCGGTACGCAGTATTTT	CATSRDSPGTQYF
-	-	TRBV12-3/TRBV12-4	TRBJ2-2	TGTGCCAGCAAAAGGGGGGATGCGAACACCGGGGAGCTGTTTTTT	CASKRGDANTGELFF
TRBD2	-	TRBV9	TRBJ2-5	TGTGCCAGCAGCCTACGGACTAGCGGGACAGAGACCCAGTACTTC	CASSLRTSGTETQYF